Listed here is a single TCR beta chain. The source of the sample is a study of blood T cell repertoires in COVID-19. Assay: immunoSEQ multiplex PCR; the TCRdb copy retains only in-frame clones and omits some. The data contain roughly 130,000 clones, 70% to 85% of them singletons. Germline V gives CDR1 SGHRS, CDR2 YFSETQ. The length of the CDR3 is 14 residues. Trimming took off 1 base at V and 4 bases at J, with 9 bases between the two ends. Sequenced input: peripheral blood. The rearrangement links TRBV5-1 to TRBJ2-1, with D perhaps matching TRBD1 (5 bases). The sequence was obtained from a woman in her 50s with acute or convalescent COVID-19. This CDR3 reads CASSLRDRYNEQFF. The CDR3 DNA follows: TGCGCCAGCAGCTTGAGAGACAGATACAATGAGCAGTTCTTC.